A single sample gave rise to the 21 T cell receptor beta chains below, sequenced in a study of human T cells and chemical hapten exposure. RNA extraction used unfractionated whole blood as the source of total RNA. TCRdb itself ran the 5' RACE reads through MiXCR, one entry per CDR3 protein. The repertoire has about 140,000 distinct CDR3 sequences, 3.5% to 5% of them found once; the top ten carry 1.3% to 1.5%. Receptors were obtained from a female donor in good health.

This clonotype was observed many times. The V call is TRBV3-1, the J call TRBJ2-3, with 11 bases fitting TRBD2. Germline CDR1 and CDR2: LGHDT and YNNKEL (reference sequence). J was trimmed by 4 bases and V by 0 bases; bases with no gene match: 6. The CDR3 length is 17 residues. Here the CDR3 reads CASSQDGSGGVSDTQYF. CDR3 coding DNA: TGTGCCAGCAGCCAAGATGGTAGCGGGGGGGTTTCAGATACGCAGTATTTT.

This clonotype turned up a few times. The chain joins TRBV5-4 to TRBJ1-2; 7 bases fit TRBD1. Germline V CDR1 and CDR2: SGHNT, YYREEE (reference sequence). The length of the CDR3 is 16 residues. After removal of 3 bases from V and 7 bases from J, the junction contained 15 bases not matched to a gene. The CDR3 here is CASSWFGTRQGSGYTF. The CDR3 DNA follows: TGTGCCAGCAGCTGGTTTGGGACCAGACAGGGTAGTGGCTACACCTTC.

This clonotype was seen repeatedly, ten times or more. The chain is built from TRBV11-2 and TRBJ2-7; the D is unclear. The germline gives CDR1 SGHAT, CDR2 FQNNGV. The CDR3 extends over 14 amino acids. The V end lost 2 bases, the J end lost 1 base, and 9 bases lay between the germline ends. CDR3 sequence: CASSLFRKSYEQYF. The CDR3 DNA sequence: TGTGCCAGCAGCTTATTTCGCAAGTCCTACGAGCAGTACTTC.

This clonotype was detected ten times or more. The rearrangement links TRBV7-9 to TRBJ2-7, with 8 positions matching TRBD1. Losses at the gene ends were 4 bases for V and 6 bases for J; bases not matched to a gene: 2. From germline, CDR1 is SEHNR and CDR2 FQNEAQ (reference sequence). CDR3 size: 12 residues. CDR3 sequence: CASSSQGAEQYF. The DNA of the CDR3 is TGTGCCAGCAGCTCCCAGGGGGCCGAGCAGTACTTC.

This clonotype was observed at least ten times. CDR3 nucleotides: TGTGCCACCAGCAGGCGGGGGGAGAACACCGGGGAGCTGTTTTTT. Its protein is CATSRRGENTGELFF. V is TRBV15 and J is TRBJ2-2, with TRBD2 identical over 8 bases. The CDR3 spans 15 residues. CDR1 LNHNV and CDR2 YYDKDF come from the germline V gene (reference sequence). With 3 bases clipped from V and 1 base from J, the junction kept 1 base outside the gene matches.

The chain combines TRBV5-4 with TRBJ1-2; D remains ambiguous. The germline V gene has CDR1 SGHNT and CDR2 YYREEE (reference sequence). The CDR3 runs to 15 residues. Trimming removed 1 base at V and 4 bases at J, with 14 bases between. CDR3 bases: TGTGCCAGCAGCTTGAAGAAGGAGGGAATCTATGGCTACACCTTC. This sequence encodes CASSLKKEGIYGYTF.

This clonotype was detected a few times. This chain joins TRBV20-1 and TRBJ1-1, with 8 bases aligning to TRBD1. The germline V gene has CDR1 DFQATT and CDR2 SNEGSKA (reference sequence). V lost 3 bases and J lost 6; bases outside the gene matches: 12. This CDR3 spans 15 amino acids. CDR3 DNA sequence: TGCAGTGCTAGCCGACAGGGGACCGGTTTGGCTGAAGCTTTCTTT. Translation: CSASRQGTGLAEAFF.

In this sample, this clonotype turned up many times. The chain uses TRBV5-1 and TRBJ1-3; D is ambiguous. CDR3 length equals 15 residues. Germline V CDR1 and CDR2: SGHRS, YFSETQ. V was shortened by 1 base and J by 0 bases, with 8 bases between the two germline ends. CDR3 in amino acids: CASSLPGSSGNTIYF. DNA for the CDR3: TGCGCCAGCAGCTTGCCTGGGAGCTCTGGAAACACCATATATTTT.

The genes are TRBV7-9 and TRBJ2-3; 7 nucleotides agree with TRBD1. V lost 4 bases, J lost 2 bases, and 6 bases stayed unmatched. The CDR3 has 15 amino acids. Per germline, CDR1 SEHNR and CDR2 FQNEAQ (reference sequence). As DNA, the CDR3 is TGTGCCAGCAGCTCCGGACAGGTCCTCACAGATACGCAGTATTTT. Protein sequence: CASSSGQVLTDTQYF.

This clonotype showed up many times. This chain uses TRBV5-1 with TRBJ1-2; 10 bases fit TRBD1. The V segment lost 0 bases and the J segment 8 bases; nucleotides outside the gene matches: 4. This CDR3 region has 14 residues. Germline-derived CDR1 and CDR2 are SGHRS and YFSETQ. CDR3 sequence: CASSLAGTGAGYTF. The CDR3 DNA sequence: TGCGCCAGCAGCTTGGCCGGGACAGGGGCCGGCTACACCTTC.

This clonotype was counted at least ten times. The rearrangement joins TRBV20-1 to TRBJ2-3; 10 bases align to TRBD1. CDR1 and CDR2 from the germline V gene are DFQATT and SNEGSKA (reference sequence). The V and J ends lost 5 bases and 5 bases, in that order; junction bases with no gene match: 4. The CDR3 is 13 amino acids. CDR3 amino acids: CSADRGQGDTQYF. The CDR3 DNA is TGCAGTGCTGACAGGGGGCAGGGAGATACGCAGTATTTT.

This clonotype was seen many times. J is TRBJ2-4 and V is TRBV2; TRBD2 aligns across 14 bases. This CDR3 is built from 16 residues. V shed 4 bases and J 5 bases; nucleotides not matched to a gene: 4. Germline CDR1 SNHLY, CDR2 FYNNEI. The CDR3 is CASSVGTSGGQNIQYF. The CDR3 nucleotides are TGTGCCAGCAGTGTTGGGACTAGCGGGGGTCAAAACATTCAGTACTTC.

This clonotype was recorded many times. The rearrangement joins TRBV5-5 to TRBJ1-5, with TRBD1 matching 7 bases. The CDR3 runs to 15 residues. J was trimmed by 0 bases and V by 4 bases; bases with no gene match: 4. Germline-derived CDR1 and CDR2 are SGHKS and YYEKEE (reference sequence). CDR3 sequence: CASSRTGHSNQPQHF. As DNA, the CDR3 is TGTGCCAGCAGCCGGACAGGTCATAGCAATCAGCCCCAGCATTTT.

The V gene is TRBV7-3, the J gene TRBJ1-1; D is ambiguous. Per the germline V gene, CDR1 is SGHTA and CDR2 is FQGTGA. The CDR3 is made up of 15 amino acids. V lost 0 bases, J lost 4 bases, and 12 bases lay in between. The CDR3 DNA is TGTGCCAGCAGCTTAACCCCTCCAATTGGCACTGAAGCTTTCTTT. Residues: CASSLTPPIGTEAFF.

This clonotype was seen only a few times. The chain carries TRBV20-1 and TRBJ1-2, with D unclear. The CDR3 totals 13 residues. V was pared by 4 bases and J by 7 bases, with 16 bases between. Germline CDR1 reads DFQATT; CDR2 reads SNEGSKA (reference sequence). CDR3 in DNA: TGCAGTGCTAAATCCCGGGAAAAGAGTGGCTACACCTTC. Translated, it gives CSAKSREKSGYTF.

This clonotype has at least ten counts. The chain is built from TRBV20-1 and TRBJ1-5; D is ambiguous. Germline CDR1 reads DFQATT; CDR2 reads SNEGSKA (reference sequence). This CDR3 has 12 residues. Trimming stripped 3 bases from V and 2 bases from J, with 5 bases between. The CDR3 region has the DNA TGCAGTGCTAGTAGTGGCAATCAGCCCCAGCATTTT. Residues: CSASSGNQPQHF.

This clonotype occurred a few times. The chain joins TRBV6-5 to TRBJ1-5; D is unclear. Per germline, CDR1 MNHEY and CDR2 SVGAGI. The CDR3 loop spans 16 amino acids. The ends were cut back, 0 bases at V and 2 bases at J, with 11 bases in the middle. The CDR3 nucleotides read TGTGCCAGCAGTTACTCGAAAGGAATGGGCAATCAGCCCCAGCATTTT. Protein sequence: CASSYSKGMGNQPQHF.

This clonotype showed up just a few times. The J gene is TRBJ1-1, the V gene TRBV2; D is ambiguous. The CDR3 runs to 13 residues. Trimming removed 8 bases at V and 4 bases at J, with 14 bases between. Germline CDR1 is SNHLY and CDR2 is FYNNEI. CDR3 nucleotides: TGTGCCAGCGGTCTAACCAAGCTCACTGAAGCTTTCTTT. Amino acid sequence: CASGLTKLTEAFF.

This clonotype was counted many times. V is TRBV6-1 and J is TRBJ2-3; maybe TRBD1 (6 bases). Germline V gene lookup returns CDR1 MNHNS and CDR2 SASEGT. This CDR3 comprises 15 residues. V was shortened by 6 bases and J by 3 bases, with 16 bases between the two germline ends. CDR3 nucleotide sequence: TGTGCCAGCAGCCGTACAGGGTATGAGACAGATACGCAGTATTTT. Its translation: CASSRTGYETDTQYF.

This clonotype was detected only a few times. This rearrangement joins TRBV15 to TRBJ1-3; 10 bases line up with TRBD1. The CDR3 covers 16 residues. V lost 8 bases, J lost 3 bases, and 10 bases stayed unmatched. In germline, CDR1 is LNHNV, CDR2 YYDKDF (reference sequence). In nucleotides, the CDR3 is TGTGCCACCTCGAGGTCGGGACAGGGGTATGGAAACACCATATATTTT. Its translation is CATSRSGQGYGNTIYF.

This clonotype was seen a few times. The J gene is TRBJ2-1, the V gene TRBV20-1; 12 bases are a match to TRBD2. The CDR3 totals 16 residues. Germline V gene lookup returns CDR1 DFQATT and CDR2 SNEGSKA (reference sequence). The trim removed 3 bases at V and 7 bases at J, leaving 10 bases unmatched. CDR3: CSARSPLAGGLNEQFF. In nucleotides, the CDR3 is TGCAGTGCTAGGTCACCCCTAGCGGGGGGGCTAAATGAGCAGTTCTTC.